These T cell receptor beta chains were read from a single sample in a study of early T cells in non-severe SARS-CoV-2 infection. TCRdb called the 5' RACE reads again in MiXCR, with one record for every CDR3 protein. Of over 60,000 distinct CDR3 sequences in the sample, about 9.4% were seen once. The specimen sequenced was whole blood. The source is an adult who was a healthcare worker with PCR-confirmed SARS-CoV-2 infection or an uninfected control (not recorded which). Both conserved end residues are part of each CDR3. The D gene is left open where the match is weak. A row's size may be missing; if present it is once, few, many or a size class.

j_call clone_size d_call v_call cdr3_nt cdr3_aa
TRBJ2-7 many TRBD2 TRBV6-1 TGTGCCAGCAGTCATAGCGGGAACGAGCAGTACTTC CASSHSGNEQYF
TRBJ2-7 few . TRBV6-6 TGTGCCAGCAGTTACTCCCAGGAACGAGGGGAGCAGTACTTC CASSYSQERGEQYF
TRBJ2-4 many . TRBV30 TGTGCCTGGACCTTGGGACTAGCCAAAAACATTCAGTACTTC CAWTLGLAKNIQYF
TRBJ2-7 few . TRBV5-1 TGCGCCAGCAGCTTGGGTGTCGGGAGCGTGTCCTACGAGCAGTACTTC CASSLGVGSVSYEQYF
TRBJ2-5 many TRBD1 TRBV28 TGTGCCAGCAGTTTGGACAGGGTTCAAGAGACCCAGTACTTC CASSLDRVQETQYF
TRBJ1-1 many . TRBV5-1 TGCGCCAGCAGCTTAGAAGGGTACTCAACTGAAGCTTTCTTT CASSLEGYSTEAFF
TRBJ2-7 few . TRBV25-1 TGTGCCAGCAGTGGTCCGCGCGAGCAGTACTTC CASSGPREQYF
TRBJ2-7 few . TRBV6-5 TGTGCCAGCGCAAAGTTCAGGGGGGCCAGTTACGAGCAGTACTTC CASAKFRGASYEQYF
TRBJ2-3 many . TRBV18 TGTGCCAGCTCCGCGATTGGCACAGATACGCAGTATTTT CASSAIGTDTQYF
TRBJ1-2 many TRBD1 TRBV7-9 TGTGCCAGCAGCTTAGGGAGGCAGGGGGCTGGTGGCTACACCTTC CASSLGRQGAGGYTF
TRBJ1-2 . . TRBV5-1 TGCACCAGCAGCCCGACAGCTAACTATGGCTACACCTTC CTSSPTANYGYTF
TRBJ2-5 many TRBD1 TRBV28 TGTGCCACCCATTCGACAGGGCAACCACAAGAGACCCAGTACTTC CATHSTGQPQETQYF
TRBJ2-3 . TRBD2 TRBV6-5 TGTGCCAGCAGTTACGAAGCGGGAGGGCGCCCAGATACGCAGTATTTT CASSYEAGGRPDTQYF
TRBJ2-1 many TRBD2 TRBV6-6 TGTGCCAGCAGTTACTATAGCGGGGGGCCGGGATTAGACAATGAGCAGTTCTTC CASSYYSGGPGLDNEQFF
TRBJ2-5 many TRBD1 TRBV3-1 TGTGCCAGCAGCCTTCCACCCGGGACAGGGGGCGAAAAGACCCAGTACTTC CASSLPPGTGGEKTQYF
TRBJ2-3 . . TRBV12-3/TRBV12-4 TGTGCCAGCAGTCCCGGACTGGTCACAGATACGCAGTATTTT CASSPGLVTDTQYF
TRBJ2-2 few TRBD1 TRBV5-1 TGCGCCAGCAGCAGGGACAGGGGGATTACCGGGGAGCTGTTTTTT CASSRDRGITGELFF
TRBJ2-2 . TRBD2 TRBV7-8 TGTGCCAGCAGCGTTAGCGGGGTTACCGACACCGGGGAGCTGTTTTTT CASSVSGVTDTGELFF
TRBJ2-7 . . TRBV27 TGTGCCAGCAGTTTATCCTGGGGGGTCCACTACGAGCAGTACTTC CASSLSWGVHYEQYF
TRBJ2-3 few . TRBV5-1 TGCGCCAGCAGCCTTGATGTAAGGGCTGTGGATACGCAGTATTTT CASSLDVRAVDTQYF
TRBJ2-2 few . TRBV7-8 TGTGCCAGCATTCTCCTCGATCGGATGGACGGGGAGCTGTTTTTT CASILLDRMDGELFF
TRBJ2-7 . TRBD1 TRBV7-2 TGTGCCAGCAGCTTCCAATCGACAGGGGGCTTTTACGAGCAGTACTTC CASSFQSTGGFYEQYF
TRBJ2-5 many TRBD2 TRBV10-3 TGTGCCATCAGTACGACTAGCGGGAACGGGGAGACCCAGTACTTC CAISTTSGNGETQYF
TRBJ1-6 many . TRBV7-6 TGTGCCAGCAGCTTTGGCGGGGATAATTCACCCCTCCACTTT CASSFGGDNSPLHF
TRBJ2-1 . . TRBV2 TGTGCCAGCAGCACTTTCAATGAGCAGTTCTTC CASSTFNEQFF
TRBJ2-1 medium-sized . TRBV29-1 TGCAGCGTTGAAGTCAGAGGGAAAGCACCGGGTTATGAGCAGTTCTTC CSVEVRGKAPGYEQFF
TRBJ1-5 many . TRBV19 TGTGCCAGTACGGCTTCCGGGGTAGTAGGGCATAATCAGCCCCAGCATTTT CASTASGVVGHNQPQHF
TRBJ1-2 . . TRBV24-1 TGTGCCACCAGTGACCCAGGGATCTACGGCTACACCTTC CATSDPGIYGYTF
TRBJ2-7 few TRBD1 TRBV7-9 TGTGCCAGCAGCTCAGAAGGACAGGGCTACTACGAGCAGTACTTC CASSSEGQGYYEQYF
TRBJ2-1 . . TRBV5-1 TGCGCCAGCAGCTTGGGCCAGGGAATATCCAATGAGCAGTTCTTC CASSLGQGISNEQFF
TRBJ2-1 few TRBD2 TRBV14 TGTGCCAGCAGCCAAACCCGGGGAGGGTACAATGAGCAGTTCTTC CASSQTRGGYNEQFF
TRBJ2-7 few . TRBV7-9 TGTGCCAGCAGCTTGCGGGGCGGGGAGCAGTACTTC CASSLRGGEQYF
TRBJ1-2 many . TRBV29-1 TGCAGCGTTGAAGGGGTATCTATTAACTATGGCTACACCTTC CSVEGVSINYGYTF
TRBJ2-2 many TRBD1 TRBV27 TGTGCCAGCAGTTTATACGGCCGGGACAGAACGAACACCGGGGAGCTGTTTTTT CASSLYGRDRTNTGELFF
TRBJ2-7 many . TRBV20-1 TGCAGTGCTAGAGTTCGGTCGAGGGGTTATTCCTACGAGCAGTACTTC CSARVRSRGYSYEQYF
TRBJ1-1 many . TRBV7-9 TGTGCCAGCAGCTCCCTCGCGGACAGCACTGAAGCTTTCTTT CASSSLADSTEAFF
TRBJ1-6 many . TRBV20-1 TGCAGTGCTAGCAAGACAAATAATTCACCCCTCCACTTT CSASKTNNSPLHF
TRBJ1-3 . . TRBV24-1 TGTGCCACCCAGACAGACGCAAACTCTGGAAACACCATATATTTT CATQTDANSGNTIYF
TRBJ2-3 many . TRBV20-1 TGCAGTGCTAAGCCTAGCGATGTTCCAGATACGCAGTATTTT CSAKPSDVPDTQYF
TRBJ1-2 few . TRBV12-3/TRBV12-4 TGTGCCAGCAGTTTAAATGGGGGCGGAGATGGCTACACCTTC CASSLNGGGDGYTF
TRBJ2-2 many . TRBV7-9 TGTGCCAGCAGCTTGAACGCCGGGGAGCTGTTTTTT CASSLNAGELFF
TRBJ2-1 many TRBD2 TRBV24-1 TGTGCCACCAGTGGTAGACTAGCGGGTGCTCAGGGTGGATCCTACAATGAGCAGTTCTTC CATSGRLAGAQGGSYNEQFF
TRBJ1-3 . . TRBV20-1 TGCAGTGCTCTCCGGGACACCCGAAACACCATATATTTT CSALRDTRNTIYF
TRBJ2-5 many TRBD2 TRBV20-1 TGCAGTGCTAGACTAGCGGGAGGAGAAGAGACCCAGTACTTC CSARLAGGEETQYF
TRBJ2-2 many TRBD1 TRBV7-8 TGTGCCAGCAGCTTAGTCAGGGGGTTAGGCGGGGAGCTGTTTTTT CASSLVRGLGGELFF
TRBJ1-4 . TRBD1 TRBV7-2 TGTGCCAGCAAGTCGACAGGGAGGAGAACTAATGAAAAACTGTTTTTT CASKSTGRRTNEKLFF
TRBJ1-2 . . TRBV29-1 TGCAGCGTGAACGGCGTTTATGGCTACACCTTC CSVNGVYGYTF
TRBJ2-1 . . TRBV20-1 TGCAGTGCCGAATCTCTAGCGCATACTAACAATGAGCAGTTCTTC CSAESLAHTNNEQFF
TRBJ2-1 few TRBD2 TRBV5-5 TGTGCCAGCAGCCGGACTAGCGCCTTCAATGAGCAGTTCTTC CASSRTSAFNEQFF
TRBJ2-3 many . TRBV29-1 TGCAGCGTTGAAGTAATGGCAGATACGCAGTATTTT CSVEVMADTQYF
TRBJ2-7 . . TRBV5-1 TGCGCCAGCAGCTTTGTAGGATCCTACGAGCAGTACTTC CASSFVGSYEQYF